The rows below give T cell receptor beta chains drawn from one sample of a study of blood T cell repertoires in COVID-19. This table comes from immunoSEQ multiplex PCR, and its TCRdb copy is limited to in-frame clones, with some not included. The sample holds 300,000 or so clones, roughly 92% seen once. What was sequenced was peripheral blood. Receptors were obtained from a woman under 40 with COVID-19, enrolled during active disease. CDR3s include the opening cysteine and the closing phenylalanine or tryptophan. The D gene is left open where the match is weak. Rows give clone size only sometimes, using once, few, many, or a class for an expanded clone.

J gene: TRBJ2-7
clone size: NA
CDR3 length: 14
V gene: TRBV19
D gene: NA
CDR3 DNA: TGTGCCAGTAGTATAGCGGACAGCTCCTACGAGCAGTACTTC
CDR3 protein: CASSIADSSYEQYF

J gene: TRBJ2-1
clone size: NA
CDR3 length: 15
V gene: TRBV9
D gene: TRBD2
CDR3 DNA: TGTGCCAGCAGCGGATTAGCGGGAGTCCAGAATGAGCAGTTCTTC
CDR3 protein: CASSGLAGVQNEQFF

J gene: TRBJ1-3
clone size: NA
CDR3 length: 15
V gene: TRBV18
D gene: NA
CDR3 DNA: TGTGCCAGCTCACTTGGTCAGGACTCTGGAAACACCATATATTTT
CDR3 protein: CASSLGQDSGNTIYF

J gene: TRBJ1-2
clone size: NA
CDR3 length: 15
V gene: TRBV6-5
D gene: TRBD1
CDR3 DNA: TGTGCCAGCAAACGAACCCCGGACAGGGCCTATGGCTACACCTTC
CDR3 protein: CASKRTPDRAYGYTF

J gene: TRBJ1-1
clone size: NA
CDR3 length: 15
V gene: TRBV18
D gene: NA
CDR3 DNA: TGTGCCAGCTCCCCGTCAGGGGCTCTGAACACTGAAGCTTTCTTT
CDR3 protein: CASSPSGALNTEAFF

J gene: TRBJ2-3
clone size: NA
CDR3 length: 15
V gene: TRBV5-6
D gene: NA
CDR3 DNA: TGTGCCAGCAGCTTGGGAACACGGGGGAGGGATACGCAGTATTTT
CDR3 protein: CASSLGTRGRDTQYF

J gene: TRBJ1-5
clone size: few
CDR3 length: 14
V gene: TRBV6-6
D gene: TRBD1
CDR3 DNA: TGTGCCAGCAGTACCGGACAGGGTAACCGGCCCCAGCATTTT
CDR3 protein: CASSTGQGNRPQHF

J gene: TRBJ2-1
clone size: NA
CDR3 length: 14
V gene: TRBV6-5
D gene: TRBD2
CDR3 DNA: TGTGCCAGCAGCGCACTAGCGGGTCTCGATGAGCAGTTCTTC
CDR3 protein: CASSALAGLDEQFF

J gene: TRBJ1-1
clone size: NA
CDR3 length: 14
V gene: TRBV29-1
D gene: TRBD1
CDR3 DNA: TGCAGCGTTGAAATGGCAGGGGGCCAAACTGAAGCTTTCTTT
CDR3 protein: CSVEMAGGQTEAFF

J gene: TRBJ2-7
clone size: NA
CDR3 length: 13
V gene: TRBV10-3
D gene: NA
CDR3 DNA: TGTGCCATCAGTGAGTCAGGAGGAGAAAAGCAGTACTTC
CDR3 protein: CAISESGGEKQYF

J gene: TRBJ2-1
clone size: NA
CDR3 length: 16
V gene: TRBV27
D gene: NA
CDR3 DNA: TGTGCCAGCAGTTTAAGTATTGCGGGGAAAGACAATGAGCAGTTCTTC
CDR3 protein: CASSLSIAGKDNEQFF

J gene: TRBJ1-2
clone size: NA
CDR3 length: 16
V gene: TRBV12-2
D gene: NA
CDR3 DNA: TGTGCAAGTCGCTTAGGCAGGGGGCGAGGGAACTATGGCTACACCTTC
CDR3 protein: CASRLGRGRGNYGYTF

J gene: TRBJ1-1
clone size: NA
CDR3 length: 14
V gene: TRBV7-9
D gene: NA
CDR3 DNA: TGTGCCAGCAGCTACGGTTACGGGAACACTGAAGCTTTCTTT
CDR3 protein: CASSYGYGNTEAFF

J gene: TRBJ2-3
clone size: NA
CDR3 length: 13
V gene: TRBV28
D gene: NA
CDR3 DNA: TGTGCCAGCACCCCCGGGACTCCCCATACGCAGTATTTT
CDR3 protein: CASTPGTPHTQYF

J gene: TRBJ2-1
clone size: NA
CDR3 length: 18
V gene: TRBV27
D gene: TRBD2
CDR3 DNA: TGTGCCAGCAGTTTACCCCCTTCCGAGGGCGGGAGGAACAATGAGCAGTTCTTC
CDR3 protein: CASSLPPSEGGRNNEQFF

J gene: TRBJ2-7
clone size: NA
CDR3 length: 12
V gene: TRBV10-3
D gene: NA
CDR3 DNA: TGTGCCATCAATGATAACTCCTACGAGCAGTACTTC
CDR3 protein: CAINDNSYEQYF

J gene: TRBJ2-1
clone size: NA
CDR3 length: 14
V gene: TRBV6-5
D gene: TRBD1
CDR3 DNA: TGTGCCAGCAGTTACTCGGACAGGGGGAATGAGCAGTTCTTC
CDR3 protein: CASSYSDRGNEQFF

J gene: TRBJ2-1
clone size: NA
CDR3 length: 14
V gene: TRBV6-5
D gene: NA
CDR3 DNA: TGTGCCAGCATAGGGGACAAAAAGGTCAATGAGCAGTTCTTC
CDR3 protein: CASIGDKKVNEQFF

J gene: TRBJ1-6
clone size: NA
CDR3 length: 15
V gene: TRBV19
D gene: NA
CDR3 DNA: TGTGCCAGTAGTACGACAGCTGCCTATAATTCACCCCTCCACTTT
CDR3 protein: CASSTTAAYNSPLHF

J gene: TRBJ1-1
clone size: NA
CDR3 length: 14
V gene: TRBV27
D gene: NA
CDR3 DNA: TGTGCCAGCAGTCGAGACGGGTTGAACACTGAAGCTTTCTTT
CDR3 protein: CASSRDGLNTEAFF

J gene: TRBJ1-1
clone size: NA
CDR3 length: 14
V gene: TRBV7-9
D gene: NA
CDR3 DNA: TGTGCCAGCAGCTTAGGGGGACAAAACACTGAAGCTTTCTTT
CDR3 protein: CASSLGGQNTEAFF

J gene: TRBJ2-1
clone size: NA
CDR3 length: 14
V gene: TRBV30
D gene: TRBD2
CDR3 DNA: TGTGCCTGGAGTGCCGGACTAGAATACAATGAGCAGTTCTTC
CDR3 protein: CAWSAGLEYNEQFF

J gene: TRBJ2-1
clone size: NA
CDR3 length: 15
V gene: TRBV28
D gene: TRBD1
CDR3 DNA: TGTGCCAGCAAACCACCGGGACAGCCTTTCAATGAGCAGTTCTTC
CDR3 protein: CASKPPGQPFNEQFF

J gene: TRBJ1-2
clone size: NA
CDR3 length: 13
V gene: TRBV19
D gene: NA
CDR3 DNA: TGTGCCAGTAGTAGGCCGCAGATATCAGGCTACACCTTC
CDR3 protein: CASSRPQISGYTF

J gene: TRBJ1-4
clone size: NA
CDR3 length: 17
V gene: TRBV18
D gene: TRBD1
CDR3 DNA: TGTGCCAGCTCACCCCAGGGGGCCGTATCAACTAATGAAAAACTGTTTTTT
CDR3 protein: CASSPQGAVSTNEKLFF